Below are 20 T cell receptor beta chains sequenced from a single sample in a study of T cell responses to AZD1222 COVID-19 vaccine (dated by TCRdb to the early 2020s). Library generation was performed with the immunoSEQ multiplex PCR assay. As stored in TCRdb, this immuneACCESS dataset retains in-frame rearrangements with V and J assigned. A fraction of the clones does not appear; measured against another copy, unresolved V genes explain less than half of the discrepancy, and the remainder lacks a known reason. For this sample the table gives approximately 200,000 clones, of which around 88% were detected only once. The top ten constitute roughly 8% of the sample. The time point label here, explained by the study, means: baseline before first vaccination. Specimen: peripheral blood, collected on day 0 of AZD1222 vaccination. Receptors originate from an adult in good health.

The rearrangement joins TRBV15 to TRBJ2-7; perhaps TRBD1 as D (6 bases). Germline CDR1 and CDR2: LNHNV and YYDKDF (reference sequence). The CDR3 runs 18 residues. The ends were cut back, 5 bases at V and 2 bases at J, with 25 bases in the middle. This chain's CDR3 is CATSFGRVSGEVPYEQYF. CDR3 DNA: TGTGCCACCAGCTTCGGCAGGGTGTCAGGGGAAGTCCCCTACGAGCAGTACTTC.

The chain is built from TRBV10-3 and TRBJ1-2; tentatively, D is TRBD1 (5 bases). The CDR3 extends over 11 amino acids. V was shortened by 4 bases and J by 8 bases, with 8 bases between the two germline ends. Germline CDR1 and CDR2: ENHRY and SYGVKD. The CDR3 DNA reads TGTGCCATCAGTGGGACATACGGCTACACCTTC. Its protein product is CAISGTYGYTF.

The chain employs TRBV5-6 and TRBJ2-2; D may be TRBD1 or TRBD2 (5 bases each). The germline gives CDR1 SGHDT, CDR2 YYEEEE. The CDR3 sequence is 14 residues long. V gave up 4 bases and J gave up 7 bases, with 14 bases separating them. CDR3 sequence (DNA): TGTGCCAGCAGCGGGGACCAGGAACACGGGGAGCTGTTTTTT. This encodes CASSGDQEHGELFF.

The chain recombines TRBV21-1 with TRBJ1-5; TRBD1, the D gene given by the table, was not confirmed from the DNA. TRBV21-1 is designated a pseudogene. This CDR3 is 16 amino acids long. The CDR3, as DNA: TGTGCCAGCAGCGAAGGGCAGACAGGGATTTTCCAGCCCCAGCATTTT. It codes for CASSEGQTGIFQPQHF.

The CDR3 reads CATSESGTGRNTQYF. CDR3 DNA sequence: TGTGCCACCAGTGAATCCGGGACAGGGCGCAATACGCAGTATTTT. The V gene is TRBV24-1, the J gene TRBJ2-3, with 9 bases that match TRBD1. The trim removed 4 bases at V and 7 bases at J, leaving 8 bases unmatched. The CDR3 has 15 amino acids. Germline-derived CDR1 and CDR2 are KGHDR and SFDVKD.

This chain uses TRBV19 with TRBJ2-2, with D possibly TRBD1 on 7 matching bases. V was shortened by 5 bases and J by 1 base, with 14 bases between the two germline ends. The CDR3 has 16 amino acids. Germline V gene sequence: CDR1 LNHDA, CDR2 SQIVND (reference sequence). In DNA form, the CDR3 reads TGTGCCAGTAGTGGGGGGAGGACAGGGAACACCGGGGAGCTGTTTTTT. As protein: CASSGGRTGNTGELFF.

The CDR3 here is CASSVAEGAYEQYF. The CDR3 DNA sequence: TGTGCCAGCAGTGTGGCCGAGGGGGCCTACGAGCAGTACTTC. The rearrangement uses TRBV5-5 and TRBJ2-7, with a tentative D call TRBD1 (6 bases). The CDR3 has 14 residues. With 5 bases removed from V and 2 bases from J, the gap between germline ends came to 14 bases. Per the germline V gene, CDR1 is SGHKS and CDR2 is YYEKEE (reference sequence).

The chain combines TRBV3-1 (or the pseudogene TRBV3-2) with TRBJ2-7; no reliable D call. CDR1 and CDR2 from the germline V gene are LGHDT and YNNKEL (reference sequence). The CDR3 contains 12 residues. With 1 base removed from V and 5 bases from J, the gap between germline ends came to 6 bases. The CDR3 sequence is CASSQGSHEQYF. The CDR3 bases are TGTGCCAGCAGCCAAGGCTCTCACGAGCAGTACTTC.

The chain has TRBV6-5 and TRBJ1-1, with 7 bases aligning to TRBD1. The CDR3 spans 14 residues. J gave up 0 bases and V 5 bases, and 3 bases lay outside the gene matches. Germline assignment: CDR1 MNHEY and CDR2 SVGAGI. The CDR3: CASSRDSLNTEAFF. The CDR3 DNA follows: TGTGCCAGCAGTCGGGACAGCTTGAACACTGAAGCTTTCTTT.

The chain links TRBV3-1 (or the pseudogene TRBV3-2) to TRBJ1-3, with D unresolved. V lost 4 bases and J lost 1, with 5 bases in between. Germline CDR1 reads LGHDT; CDR2 reads YNNKEL (reference sequence). The CDR3 loop spans 13 amino acids. This CDR3 reads CASSRRSGNTIYF. CDR3 nucleotides: TGTGCCAGCAGCCGGCGATCTGGAAACACCATATATTTT.

This chain uses TRBV6-1 with TRBJ2-5, with D tentatively TRBD1 or TRBD2 (5 bases each). The CDR3 totals 14 residues. Germline lookup yields CDR1 MNHNS and CDR2 SASEGT. V was shortened by 8 bases and J by 5 bases, with 18 bases between the two germline ends. DNA of the CDR3: TGTGCCAGCGGGGCCTCCCAAGGGGAGGAGACCCAGTACTTC. The encoded protein is CASGASQGEETQYF.

This rearrangement joins TRBV4-1 to TRBJ2-7; D gene unclear. Germline CDR1 and CDR2: MGHRA and YSYEKL. V was trimmed by 0 bases and J by 1 base, leaving 13 bases between them. The CDR3 is made up of 16 amino acids. The CDR3 sequence: CASSQEGSLRSYEQYF. DNA of the CDR3: TGCGCCAGCAGCCAAGAGGGTAGCCTGCGATCCTACGAGCAGTACTTC.

The rearrangement joins TRBV7-9 to TRBJ1-4; possible D gene TRBD1, 5 bases. The germline V gene has CDR1 SEHNR and CDR2 FQNEAQ (reference sequence). CDR3 length equals 15 residues. With 3 bases removed from V and 7 bases from J, the gap between germline ends came to 15 bases. CDR3 in amino acids: CASSLGGRDIEKLFF. Here the CDR3 DNA reads TGTGCCAGCAGCTTGGGTGGCAGGGATATTGAAAAACTGTTTTTT.

V and J are TRBV18 and TRBJ2-3; 8 bases map to TRBD2. The CDR3 is made up of 14 amino acids. Trimming cost V 3 bases and J 3 bases; bases outside gene matches: 2. The germline V gene encodes CDR1 KGHSH and CDR2 LQKENI. CDR3 sequence: CASSPQRGTDTQYF. Here the CDR3 DNA reads TGTGCCAGCTCACCTCAGCGGGGGACAGATACGCAGTATTTT.

The gene calls are TRBV29-1 and TRBJ2-1; 12 bases map to TRBD2. Germline V gene sequence: CDR1 SQVTM, CDR2 ANQGSEA. The CDR3 has 14 residues. Unmatched junction bases numbered 7, after V lost 7 bases and J lost 6 bases. The CDR3 protein is CSGRASGGANEQFF. DNA for the CDR3: TGCAGCGGACGAGCTAGCGGGGGGGCCAATGAGCAGTTCTTC.

This rearrangement joins TRBV7-9 to TRBJ2-7; 14 bases match TRBD2. V trimming: 5 bases; J trimming: 2 bases; junction bases outside the gene matches: 14. The CDR3 length is 19 residues. CDR1 and CDR2 (germline): SEHNR, FQNEAQ (reference sequence). Here the CDR3 DNA reads TGTGCCAGCAGCGGGCTAGCCGGGACTAGCGGGGGATTCACCTACGAGCAGTACTTC. Encoded protein: CASSGLAGTSGGFTYEQYF.

In DNA, the CDR3 is TGTGCCAGCAGTTTACAGGGTAGGACTGAAGCTTTCTTT. This sequence encodes CASSLQGRTEAFF. The chain employs TRBV27 and TRBJ1-1; TRBD1 is a possible D gene (5 bases). V lost 2 bases and J lost 5, with 9 bases in between. The CDR3 runs 13 residues. Germline V CDR1 and CDR2: MNHEY, SMNVEV (reference sequence).

The chain recombines TRBV27 with TRBJ1-1; 7 bases are shared with TRBD1. Germline values: CDR1 MNHEY, CDR2 SMNVEV (reference sequence). With V trimmed by 5 bases and J by 10 bases, 4 bases remained unmatched. The CDR3 covers 11 residues. Here the CDR3 DNA reads TGTGCCAGCAGTCCAGGGGGGAGAGCTTTCTTT. Translation: CASSPGGRAFF.

The V call is TRBV19, the J call TRBJ1-1; D ambiguous. The V end lost 5 bases, the J end lost 2 bases, and 12 bases lay between the germline ends. The CDR3 totals 14 residues. Germline assignment: CDR1 LNHDA and CDR2 SQIVND (reference sequence). The DNA of the CDR3 is TGTGCCAGTAGTGCGCTCCGGGGAAACACTGAAGCTTTCTTT. It translates to CASSALRGNTEAFF.

The chain carries TRBV19 and TRBJ1-1, with a weak D call TRBD1 (5 bases). CDR1 LNHDA and CDR2 SQIVND come from the germline V gene (reference sequence). V lost 7 bases and J 6 bases, leaving 21 bases between the germline ends. There are 15 residues in the CDR3. The CDR3 DNA reads TGTGCCAGTAACCTGGACATTTGGGCGCGGGCTGAAGCTTTCTTT. Translated: CASNLDIWARAEAFF.